These T cell receptor beta chains were read from a single sample in a study of neurological immune-mediated disorders. TCRdb recomputed calls from the 5' RACE reads with MiXCR, one row per CDR3 protein. This repertoire shows 50,000 to 55,000 distinct CDR3 sequences, 3% to 4.5% found once; its top ten account for approximately 7.1%. Material: PBMCs. The receptor source for this set is a man between 60 and 75 years old with multiple sclerosis. Both conserved end residues are part of each CDR3. The D gene is left open where the match is weak.

>TRBJ1-1|TRBV29-1|.|12
CSGNSGSDPAFF
>TRBJ2-3|TRBV6-2/TRBV6-3|TRBD1|15
CASTTGTADTDTQYF
>TRBJ2-7|TRBV7-2|TRBD2|15
CASSSAAGEPYEQYF
>TRBJ2-3|TRBV5-1|.|15
CASSLIWEGTDTQYF
>TRBJ2-2|TRBV7-8|.|14
CASSLARGRGELFF
>TRBJ1-2|TRBV7-8|.|14
CASSLASRRYGYTF
>TRBJ2-1|TRBV11-2|TRBD2|16
CASSFPGLAGRNEQFF
>TRBJ1-2|TRBV7-2|.|15
CASSLAPPPAHGYTF
>TRBJ1-1|TRBV20-1|.|13
CSASRDRLREAFF
>TRBJ2-3|TRBV5-1|.|13
CASSLLAPDTQYF
>TRBJ2-7|TRBV9|.|14
CASSVGPSSYEQYF
>TRBJ2-3|TRBV7-2|TRBD1|16
CASSDDGARGTDTQYF
>TRBJ2-7|TRBV20-1|TRBD2|14
CSARLAGGSIEQYF
>TRBJ2-2|TRBV7-3|.|15
CASRPGQGRTGELFF
>TRBJ1-1|TRBV20-1|.|12
CSDGRGNTEAFF
>TRBJ2-1|TRBV20-1|.|12
CSARGVTSEQFF
>TRBJ2-5|TRBV11-2|.|13
CASGAGYQETQYF
>TRBJ1-4|TRBV15|.|11
CATSLEEKLFF
>TRBJ1-3|TRBV25-1|.|13
CASTRAGGNTIYF
>TRBJ2-7|TRBV7-9|TRBD1|14
CASSSEGAPYEQYF
>TRBJ2-1|TRBV28|TRBD2|16
CASRSRLAGAYNEQFF
>TRBJ2-7|TRBV20-1|TRBD1|12
CSATGTGHEQYF
>TRBJ2-3|TRBV24-1|TRBD1|18
CATSDFPPGQGVTDTQYF
>TRBJ2-6|TRBV20-1|.|16
CSALGGQTSGANVLTF
>TRBJ1-4|TRBV6-2/TRBV6-3|TRBD1|15
CASSYGRGRHEKLFF
>TRBJ1-6|TRBV5-1|.|14
CASSFGGLPSPLHF
>TRBJ2-1|TRBV15|.|13
CATSRVGNNEQFF
>TRBJ2-7|TRBV20-1|TRBD2|13
CSAGTRHTYEQYF
>TRBJ1-5|TRBV29-1|.|13
CSVGGEGNQPHHF
>TRBJ1-6|TRBV6-5|.|14
CASSYFGRGSPLHF
>TRBJ2-1|TRBV20-1|TRBD1|13
CSSQGEITNEQFF
>TRBJ1-1|TRBV7-9|.|15
CASSPRAGVKPEAFF
>TRBJ2-7|TRBV20-1|TRBD1|13
CSAVGQGSYEQYF
>TRBJ2-7|TRBV28|TRBD2|16
CASSLFIAGGPWEQYF
>TRBJ2-3|TRBV18|.|12
CASSPGGDTQYF
>TRBJ2-6|TRBV12-3/TRBV12-4|.|13
CASSLAGANVLTF
>TRBJ2-3|TRBV15|TRBD2|18
CATSSSSGTTRATDTQYF
>TRBJ2-1|TRBV29-1|TRBD2|13
CSAGLAGGSEQFF
>TRBJ1-6|TRBV27|.|14
CASQTGGLHSPLHF
>TRBJ1-1|TRBV14|.|14
CASSQELAVGEAFF
>TRBJ2-5|TRBV5-1|.|16
CASSLGGRVVQETQYF
>TRBJ1-2|TRBV10-3|.|13
CAITPTENYGYTF
>TRBJ2-6|TRBV12-3/TRBV12-4|.|15
CASSLTGAGANVLTF
>TRBJ1-1|TRBV3-1|.|12
CASSQGRGKAFF
>TRBJ1-1|TRBV29-1|.|11
CSVEPGSEAFF
>TRBJ1-2|TRBV5-1|.|13
CASSWTDGYGYTF
>TRBJ2-3|TRBV7-2|.|14
CASSSGTDTDTQYF
>TRBJ2-2|TRBV14|.|13
CASSQKGGEELFF
>TRBJ2-7|TRBV20-1|TRBD1|16
CSAGPGEGQGVHEQYF
>TRBJ2-7|TRBV10-2|TRBD2|13
CAKTSGRDYEQYF
>TRBJ1-6|TRBV18|.|15
CASSPQEAISSPLHF
>TRBJ1-1|TRBV20-1|.|12
CSARDLLGEAFF
>TRBJ2-7|TRBV5-1|.|14
CASSLDGGAYEQYF